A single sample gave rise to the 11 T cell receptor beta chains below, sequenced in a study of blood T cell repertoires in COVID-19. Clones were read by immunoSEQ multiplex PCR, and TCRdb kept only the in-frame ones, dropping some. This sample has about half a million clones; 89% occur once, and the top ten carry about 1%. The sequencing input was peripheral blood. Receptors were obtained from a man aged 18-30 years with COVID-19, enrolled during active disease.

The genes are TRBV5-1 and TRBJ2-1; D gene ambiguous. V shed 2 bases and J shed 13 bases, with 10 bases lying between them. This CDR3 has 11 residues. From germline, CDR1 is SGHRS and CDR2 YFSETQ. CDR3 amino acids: CASSFEVLQFF. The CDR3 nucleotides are TGCGCCAGCAGCTTCGAGGTACTCCAGTTCTTC.

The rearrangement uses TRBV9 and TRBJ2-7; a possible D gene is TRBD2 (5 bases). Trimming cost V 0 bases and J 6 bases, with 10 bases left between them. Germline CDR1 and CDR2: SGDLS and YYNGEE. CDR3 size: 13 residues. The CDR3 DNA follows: TGTGCCAGCAGCGTAGATGAGGGTAGCGAGCAGTACTTC. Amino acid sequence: CASSVDEGSEQYF.

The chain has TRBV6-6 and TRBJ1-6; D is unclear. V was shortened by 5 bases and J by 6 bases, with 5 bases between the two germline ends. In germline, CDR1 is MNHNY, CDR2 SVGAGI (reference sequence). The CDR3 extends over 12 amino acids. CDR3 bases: TGTGCCAGCAGTACAACTAATTCACCCCTCCACTTT. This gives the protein CASSTTNSPLHF.

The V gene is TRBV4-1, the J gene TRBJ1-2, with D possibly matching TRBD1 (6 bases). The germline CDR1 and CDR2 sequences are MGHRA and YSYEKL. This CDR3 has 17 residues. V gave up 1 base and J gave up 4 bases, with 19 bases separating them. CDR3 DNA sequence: TGCGCCAGCAGCCAAGCCCCCCTCGGCAGGGGCCTCTATGGCTACACCTTC. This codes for CASSQAPLGRGLYGYTF.

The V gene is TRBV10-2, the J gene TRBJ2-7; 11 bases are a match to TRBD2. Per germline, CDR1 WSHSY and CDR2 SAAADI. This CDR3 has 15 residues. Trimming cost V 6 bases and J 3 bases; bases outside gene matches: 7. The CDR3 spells CASRTTSGGLYEQYF. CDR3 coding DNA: TGCGCCAGCAGGACCACTAGCGGGGGACTCTACGAGCAGTACTTC.

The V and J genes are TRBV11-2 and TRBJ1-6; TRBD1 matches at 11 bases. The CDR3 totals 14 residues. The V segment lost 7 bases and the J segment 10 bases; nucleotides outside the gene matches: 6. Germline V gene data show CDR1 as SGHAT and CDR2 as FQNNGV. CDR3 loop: CASTRDRGESPLHF. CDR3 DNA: TGTGCCAGCACCCGGGACAGGGGGGAGTCACCCCTCCACTTT.

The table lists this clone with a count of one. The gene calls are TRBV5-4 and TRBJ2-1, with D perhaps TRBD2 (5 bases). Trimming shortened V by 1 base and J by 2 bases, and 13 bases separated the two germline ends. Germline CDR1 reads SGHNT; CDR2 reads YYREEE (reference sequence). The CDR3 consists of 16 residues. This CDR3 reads CASSLSGIYTYNEQFF. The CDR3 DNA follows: TGTGCCAGCAGCTTGTCGGGGATTTACACCTACAATGAGCAGTTCTTC.

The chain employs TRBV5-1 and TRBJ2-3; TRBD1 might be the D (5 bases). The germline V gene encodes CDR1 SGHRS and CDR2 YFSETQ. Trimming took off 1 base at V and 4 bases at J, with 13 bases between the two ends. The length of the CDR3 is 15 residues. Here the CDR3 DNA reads TGCGCCAGCAGCTTGACACAGGAGAAAGCAGATACGCAGTATTTT. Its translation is CASSLTQEKADTQYF.

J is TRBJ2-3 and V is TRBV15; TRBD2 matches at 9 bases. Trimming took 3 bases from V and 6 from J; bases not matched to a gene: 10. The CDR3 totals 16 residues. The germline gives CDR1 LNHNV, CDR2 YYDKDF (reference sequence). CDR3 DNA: TGTGCCACCAGCAGGCGACTAGCGGCCCGGGGGGATACGCAGTATTTT. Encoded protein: CATSRRLAARGDTQYF.

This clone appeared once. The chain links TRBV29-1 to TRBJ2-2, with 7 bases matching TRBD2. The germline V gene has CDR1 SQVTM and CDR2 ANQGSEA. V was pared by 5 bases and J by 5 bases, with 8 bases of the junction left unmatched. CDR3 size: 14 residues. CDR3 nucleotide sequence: TGCAGCGTTTCCGGGACTATCTATACCGGGGAGCTGTTTTTT. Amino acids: CSVSGTIYTGELFF.

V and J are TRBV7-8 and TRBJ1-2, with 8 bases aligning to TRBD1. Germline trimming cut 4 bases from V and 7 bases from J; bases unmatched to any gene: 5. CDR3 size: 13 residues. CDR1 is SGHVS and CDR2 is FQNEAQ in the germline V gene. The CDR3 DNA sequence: TGTGCCAGCAGCTCGGACAGGGTGGGTGGCTACACCTTC. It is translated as CASSSDRVGGYTF.